This T cell receptor beta chain was sequenced for a study of cytomegalovirus exposure and HLA in healthy donors. Study-level results: In the 130 or so validation repertoires, a later analysis found that first-cohort TCR clusters tended to co-occur. The listing of 150 or so TCR beta chains classed them as cytomegalovirus-associated. Among TCR sequences, most were rare, though some public TCRs appeared in many donors.

Produced via immunoSEQ multiplex PCR; TCRdb's table is partial and in-frame only. The sample lists 150,000 or so clones; less than 90% were seen once. Germline assignment: CDR1 MNHEY and CDR2 SVGAGI. The J segment lost 6 bases and the V segment lost 0 bases, leaving 7 bases of the junction unmatched. The CDR3 loop spans 15 amino acids. Regarding this clone: Its target is not known.

The sequence came from a man aged 18 to 29 in good health and CMV-seropositive. The rearrangement links TRBV6-5 to TRBJ1-2; 7 positions match TRBD1. Sequencing used PBMCs. CDR3 DNA: TGTGCCAGCAGTTACTCGAAGCAGGGGGTGAATGGCTACACCTTC. Its translation: CASSYSKQGVNGYTF.